This entry is about one T cell receptor beta chain. Its antigen is unknown. This CDR3 has 15 amino acids. The germline V gene has CDR1 SGHNT and CDR2 YYREEE (reference sequence). V was cut by 3 bases and J by 1 base, with 13 bases left in between. This specimen comes from a study of pediatric ulcerative colitis. Study conclusions and caveats: Repertoires came from total lymphocyte DNA, not specific subsets. Blood-rectal clonal overlap within each person was significantly higher in ulcerative colitis patients than controls. Clonal expansions reduced rectal repertoire diversity in acute severe colitis.

The survey-level immunoSEQ assay was used. The repertoire was sequenced with immunoSEQ multiplex PCR; TCRdb's copy has only in-frame clones and lacks some. The sample includes 30,000 to 45,000 clones, less than 85% of them seen just once. This clonotype originated in a girl aged 5-17 years with moderate ulcerative colitis. The chain combines TRBV5-4 with TRBJ2-5, with D maybe TRBD1 (6 bases). The sample comprised blood. The CDR3 bases are TGTGCCAGCAGCTCCCTGGGGGCGAGCCAAGAGACCCAGTACTTC. Protein: CASSSLGASQETQYF.